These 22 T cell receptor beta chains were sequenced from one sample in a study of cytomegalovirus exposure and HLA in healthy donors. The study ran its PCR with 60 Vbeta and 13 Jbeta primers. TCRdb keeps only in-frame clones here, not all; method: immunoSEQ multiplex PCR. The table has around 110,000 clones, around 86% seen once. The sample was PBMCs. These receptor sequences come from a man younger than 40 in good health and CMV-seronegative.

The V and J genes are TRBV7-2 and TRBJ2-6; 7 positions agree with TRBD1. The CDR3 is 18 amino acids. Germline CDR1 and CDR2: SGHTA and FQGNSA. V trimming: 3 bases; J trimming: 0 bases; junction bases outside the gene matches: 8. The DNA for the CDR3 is TGTGCCAGCAGCTTCGAAATGACAGGGTCCTCTGGGGCCAACGTCCTGACTTTC. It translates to CASSFEMTGSSGANVLTF. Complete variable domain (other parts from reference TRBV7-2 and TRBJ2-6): GAGVSQSPSNKVTEKGKDVELRCDPISGHTALYWYRQSLGQGLEFLIYFQGNSAPDKSGLPSDRFSAERTGGSVSTLTIQRTQQEDSAVYLCASSFEMTGSSGANVLTFGAGSRLTVL.

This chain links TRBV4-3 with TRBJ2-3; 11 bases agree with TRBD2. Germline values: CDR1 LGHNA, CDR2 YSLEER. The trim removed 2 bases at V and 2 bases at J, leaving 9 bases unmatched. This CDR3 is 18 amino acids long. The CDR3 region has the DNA TGCGCCAGCAGCCAAAGAAGGCTAGCGGGGGGATCCACAGATACGCAGTATTTT. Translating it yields CASSQRRLAGGSTDTQYF.

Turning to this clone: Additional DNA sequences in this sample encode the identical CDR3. DNA of the CDR3: TGTGCCAGCAGCCTCGGGAAGGGACAGGGGGCGACAGATACGCAGTATTTT. This gives the protein CASSLGKGQGATDTQYF. V gene TRBV11-2 combines with J gene TRBJ2-3; 12 positions match TRBD1. With V trimmed by 5 bases and J by 3 bases, 9 bases remained unmatched. CDR1 SGHAT and CDR2 FQNNGV come from the germline V gene. CDR3 size: 17 residues.

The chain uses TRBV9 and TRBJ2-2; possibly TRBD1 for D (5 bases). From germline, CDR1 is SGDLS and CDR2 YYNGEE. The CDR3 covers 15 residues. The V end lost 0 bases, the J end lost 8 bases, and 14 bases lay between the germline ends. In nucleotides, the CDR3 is TGTGCCAGCAGCGTAGCTGGACACGCACAGGGGGAGCTGTTTTTT. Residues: CASSVAGHAQGELFF.

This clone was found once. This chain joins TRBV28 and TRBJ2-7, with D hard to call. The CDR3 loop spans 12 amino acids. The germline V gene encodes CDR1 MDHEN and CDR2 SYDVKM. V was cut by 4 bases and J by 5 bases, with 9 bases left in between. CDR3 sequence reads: CASSSHFDEQYF. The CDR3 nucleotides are TGTGCCAGCAGTTCCCACTTTGACGAGCAGTACTTC. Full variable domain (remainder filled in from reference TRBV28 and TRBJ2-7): DVKVTQSSRYLVKRTGEKVFLECVQDMDHENMFWYRQDPGLGLRLIYFSYDVKMKEKGDIPEGYSVSREKKERFSLILESASTNQTSMYLCASSSHFDEQYFGPGTRLTVT.

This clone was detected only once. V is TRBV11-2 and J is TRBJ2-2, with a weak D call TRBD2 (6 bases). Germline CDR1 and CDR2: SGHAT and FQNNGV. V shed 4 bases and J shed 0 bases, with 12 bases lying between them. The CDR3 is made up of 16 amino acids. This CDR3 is CASSSAGTSNTGELFF. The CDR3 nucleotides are TGTGCCAGCAGCTCTGCCGGGACTTCGAACACCGGGGAGCTGTTTTTT.

The chain's CDR3 is CATATGYNEQFF. The CDR3 region has the DNA TGTGCCACTGCGACAGGGTACAATGAGCAGTTCTTC. This rearrangement joins TRBV19 to TRBJ2-1; 7 bases agree with TRBD1. V shed 10 bases, J shed 4 bases, and the junction held 4 bases outside the gene matches. Germline assignment: CDR1 LNHDA and CDR2 SQIVND (reference sequence). The CDR3 totals 12 residues. Variable domain in full (rest from reference TRBV19 and TRBJ2-1): DGGITQSPKYLFRKEGQNVTLSCEQNLNHDAMYWYRQDPGQGLRLIYYSQIVNDFQKGDIAEGYSVSREKKESFPLTVTSAQKNPTAFYLCATATGYNEQFFGPGTRLTVL.

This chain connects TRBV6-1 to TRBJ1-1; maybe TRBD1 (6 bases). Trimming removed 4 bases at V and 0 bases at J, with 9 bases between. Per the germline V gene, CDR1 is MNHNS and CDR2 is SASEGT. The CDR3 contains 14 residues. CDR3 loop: CASSAGHMNTEAFF. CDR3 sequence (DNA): TGTGCCAGCAGTGCGGGACACATGAACACTGAAGCTTTCTTT.

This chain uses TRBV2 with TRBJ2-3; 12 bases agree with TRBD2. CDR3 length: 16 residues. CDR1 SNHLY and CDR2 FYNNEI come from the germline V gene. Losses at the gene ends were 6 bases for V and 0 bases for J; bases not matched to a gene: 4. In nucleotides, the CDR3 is TGTGCCAGCAGCCGACTAGCGGGGGTTAGCACAGATACGCAGTATTTT. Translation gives CASSRLAGVSTDTQYF.

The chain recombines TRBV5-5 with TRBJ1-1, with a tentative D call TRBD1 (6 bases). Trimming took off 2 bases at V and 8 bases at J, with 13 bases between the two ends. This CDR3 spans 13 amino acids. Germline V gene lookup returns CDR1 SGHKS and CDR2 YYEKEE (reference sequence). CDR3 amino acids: CASSLTGIPEAFF. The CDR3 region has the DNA TGTGCCAGCAGCTTAACAGGGATTCCCGAAGCTTTCTTT.

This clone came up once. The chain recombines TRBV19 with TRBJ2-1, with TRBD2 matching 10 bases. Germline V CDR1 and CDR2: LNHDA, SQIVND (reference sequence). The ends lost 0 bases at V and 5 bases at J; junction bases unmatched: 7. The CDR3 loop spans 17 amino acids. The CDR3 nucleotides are TGTGCCAGTAGTATAGATCTTAGCGGGGGGCCCCACAATGAGCAGTTCTTC. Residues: CASSIDLSGGPHNEQFF.

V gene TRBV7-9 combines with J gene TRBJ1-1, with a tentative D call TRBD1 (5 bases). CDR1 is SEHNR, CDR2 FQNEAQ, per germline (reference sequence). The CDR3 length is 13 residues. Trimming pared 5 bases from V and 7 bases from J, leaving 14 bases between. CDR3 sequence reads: CASSLQTDIEAFF. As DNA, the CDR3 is TGTGCCAGCAGCCTACAGACAGACATTGAAGCTTTCTTT.

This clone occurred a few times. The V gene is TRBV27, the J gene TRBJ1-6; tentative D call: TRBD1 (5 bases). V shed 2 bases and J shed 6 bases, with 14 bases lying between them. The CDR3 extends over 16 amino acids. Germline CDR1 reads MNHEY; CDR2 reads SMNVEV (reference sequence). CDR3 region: CASSLRWGLVNSPLHF. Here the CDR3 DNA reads TGTGCCAGCAGTTTAAGGTGGGGCTTAGTTAATTCACCCCTCCACTTT.

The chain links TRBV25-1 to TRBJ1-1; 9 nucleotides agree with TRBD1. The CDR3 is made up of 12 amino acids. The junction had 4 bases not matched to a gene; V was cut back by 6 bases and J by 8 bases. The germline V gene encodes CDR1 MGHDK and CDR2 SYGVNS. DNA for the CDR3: TGTGCCAGCAGGGCCGGACAGGGGGAAGCTTTCTTT. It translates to CASRAGQGEAFF.

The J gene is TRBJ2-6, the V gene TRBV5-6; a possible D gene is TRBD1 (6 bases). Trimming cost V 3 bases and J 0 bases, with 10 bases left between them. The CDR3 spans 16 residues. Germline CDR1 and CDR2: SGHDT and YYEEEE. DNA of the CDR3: TGTGCCAGCAGCTCCGGGACACCCTCTGGGGCCAACGTCCTGACTTTC. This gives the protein CASSSGTPSGANVLTF.

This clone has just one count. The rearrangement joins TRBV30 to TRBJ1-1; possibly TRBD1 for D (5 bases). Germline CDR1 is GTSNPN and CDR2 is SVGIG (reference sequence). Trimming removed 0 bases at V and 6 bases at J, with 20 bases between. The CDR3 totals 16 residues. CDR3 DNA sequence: TGTGCCTGGAGTGTTAACCCACTGTGGGAAGGGGCTGAAGCTTTCTTT. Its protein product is CAWSVNPLWEGAEAFF.

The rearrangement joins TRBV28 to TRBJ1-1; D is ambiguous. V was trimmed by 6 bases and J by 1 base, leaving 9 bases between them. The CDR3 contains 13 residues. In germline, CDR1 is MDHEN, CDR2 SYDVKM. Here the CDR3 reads CASSSFRNTEAFF. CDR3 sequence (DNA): TGTGCCAGCAGCTCGTTCAGGAACACTGAAGCTTTCTTT.

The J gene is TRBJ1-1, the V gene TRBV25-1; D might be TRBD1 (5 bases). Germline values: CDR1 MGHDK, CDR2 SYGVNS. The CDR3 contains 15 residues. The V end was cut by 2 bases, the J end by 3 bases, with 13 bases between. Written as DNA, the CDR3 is TGTGCCAGCAGTGAAGGGGGGGTTGGGGACACTGAAGCTTTCTTT. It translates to CASSEGGVGDTEAFF.

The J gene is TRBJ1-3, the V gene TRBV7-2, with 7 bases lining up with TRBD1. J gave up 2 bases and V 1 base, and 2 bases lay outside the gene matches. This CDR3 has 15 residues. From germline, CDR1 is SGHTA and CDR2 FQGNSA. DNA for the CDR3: TGTGCCAGCAGCTTAGGGGGACAGACTGGAAACACCATATATTTT. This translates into CASSLGGQTGNTIYF.

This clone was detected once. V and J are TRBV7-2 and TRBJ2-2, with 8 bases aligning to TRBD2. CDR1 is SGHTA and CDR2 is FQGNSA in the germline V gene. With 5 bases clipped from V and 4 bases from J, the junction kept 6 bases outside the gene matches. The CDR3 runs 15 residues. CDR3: CASSRGGAGTGELFF. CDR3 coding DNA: TGTGCCAGCAGCCGGGGGGGGGCGGGCACCGGGGAGCTGTTTTTT.

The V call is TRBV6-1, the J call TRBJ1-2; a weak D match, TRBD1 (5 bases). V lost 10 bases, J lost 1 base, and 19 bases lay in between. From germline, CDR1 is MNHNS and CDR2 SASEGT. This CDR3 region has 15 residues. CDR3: CAIRTAGTYNYGYTF. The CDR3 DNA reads TGTGCCATCAGGACGGCCGGGACTTATAACTATGGCTACACCTTC.

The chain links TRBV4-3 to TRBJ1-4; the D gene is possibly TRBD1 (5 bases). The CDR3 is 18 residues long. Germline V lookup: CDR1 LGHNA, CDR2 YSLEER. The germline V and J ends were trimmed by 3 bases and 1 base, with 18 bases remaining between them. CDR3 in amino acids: CASSQDRQGMQTNEKLFF. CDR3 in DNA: TGCGCCAGCAGCCAGGACCGCCAGGGTATGCAAACTAATGAAAAACTGTTTTTT.